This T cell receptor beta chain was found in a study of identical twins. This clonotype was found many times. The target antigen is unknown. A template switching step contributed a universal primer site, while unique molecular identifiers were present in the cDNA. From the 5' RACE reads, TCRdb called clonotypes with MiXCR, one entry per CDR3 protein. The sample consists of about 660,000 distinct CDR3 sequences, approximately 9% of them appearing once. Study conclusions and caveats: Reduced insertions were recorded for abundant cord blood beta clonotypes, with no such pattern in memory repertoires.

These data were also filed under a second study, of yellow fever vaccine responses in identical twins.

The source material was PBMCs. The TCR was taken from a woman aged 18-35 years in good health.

CDR3 sequence reads: CASSLVRTGSYEQYF. The CDR3 DNA follows: TGTGCCAGCAGCTTAGTTCGGACAGGGTCCTACGAGCAGTACTTC. The chain links TRBV11-2 to TRBJ2-7; 8 bases agree with TRBD1. The CDR3 length is 15 residues. The V gene end was trimmed by 1 base and the J gene end by 1 base; junction bases not matched to a gene: 3. Germline V CDR1 and CDR2: SGHAT, FQNNGV.